The subject of this entry is one T cell receptor beta chain. The CDR3 is 16 residues long. Germline V gene data show CDR1 as SGHTA and CDR2 as FQGTGA. The V and J ends lost 6 bases and 8 bases, in that order; junction bases with no gene match: 13. The sample comes from a study of control samples from healthy donors and cancer patients. Clones were read by immunoSEQ multiplex PCR, and TCRdb kept only the in-frame ones, dropping some. The sample lists 130,000 or so clones; approximately 94% were seen once. Sequenced: blood. The clonotype comes from a man aged 35 to 55 in good health. The rearrangement joins TRBV7-3 to TRBJ1-4, with 9 bases that match TRBD1. The CDR3 DNA reads as TGTGCCAGCAGACCACAGGGGGCGCTGGGTTGGGAAAAACTGTTTTTT. Translating it yields CASRPQGALGWEKLFF. Combining the CDR3 with reference TRBV7-3 and TRBJ1-4 gives the whole variable domain GAGVSQTPSNKVTEKGKYVELRCDPISGHTALYWYRQSLGQGPEFLIYFQGTGAADDSGLPNDRFFAVRPEGSVSTLKIQRTERGDSAVYLCASRPQGALGWEKLFFGSGTQLSVL.